This entry describes one T cell receptor beta chain. Its antigen is not known. Germline assignment: CDR1 SGHTA and CDR2 FQGNSA. This CDR3 comprises 14 residues. The ends were cut back, 5 bases at V and 8 bases at J, with 18 bases in the middle. TCRdb independently ran MiXCR on the reads; one entry per CDR3 protein. Of 680,000 or so distinct CDR3 sequences in the sample, around 35% are singletons; the top ten hold 18%. This entry belongs to a study of T cell repertoires in cytomegalovirus infection. Looking at the study overall: Both CMV infection and a matching HLA type were indicated by public TCR beta signatures.

The J gene is TRBJ1-2, the V gene TRBV7-2; D might be TRBD1 (6 bases). The sequences come from cultured PBMCs, collected from culture after CMV antigen stimulation. The origin of this receptor is a human donor in good health (CMV status not recorded). Some clones in this sample may be carry-over from other donors' samples. The CDR3 reads CASSPSRSGVGYTF. CDR3 DNA: TGTGCCAGCAGCCCAAGCCGTTCAGGGGTCGGCTACACCTTC.